Listed here are 27 T cell receptor beta chains from one sample, sequenced in a study of shared clonotypes between healthy human individuals. TCRdb's table, derived via immunoSEQ multiplex PCR, lists solely in-frame clones and lacks some. Seen here are some 360,000 clones, 73% observed once, and the top ten hold about 10%. The sample taken for sequencing was memory CD4+ T cells sorted from blood. Specified subset: CD45RA-negative fraction. These receptor sequences come from a man younger than 40 in good health.

The rearrangement links TRBV4-2 to TRBJ1-3; no firm D call. The V and J ends lost 0 bases and 0 bases respectively, with 12 bases between them. The CDR3 spans 17 residues. Germline loops: CDR1 LGHNA, CDR2 YNFKEQ. The CDR3 DNA reads as TGTGCCAGCAGCCAAGAGGGCGGAAGCTTCTCTGGAAACACCATATATTTT. This codes for CASSQEGGSFSGNTIYF.

CDR3 sequence (DNA): TGTGCCAGCAGCCCCAGATCCAGCGGGAACACTCAGACCGGGGAGCTGTTTTTT. Its protein product is CASSPRSSGNTQTGELFF. The rearrangement uses TRBV7-8 and TRBJ2-2, with 7 bases matching TRBD2. Germline assignment: CDR1 SGHVS and CDR2 FQNEAQ. The CDR3 consists of 18 residues. The ends lost 5 bases at V and 5 bases at J; junction bases unmatched: 17.

There are many counts of this clone. The V call is TRBV7-9, the J call TRBJ2-1; no firm D call. The CDR3 runs to 12 residues. CDR1 is SEHNR and CDR2 is FQNEAQ in the germline V gene (reference sequence). V gave up 3 bases and J gave up 3 bases, with 3 bases separating them. CDR3 DNA: TGTGCCAGCAGCTTTAGCTACAATGAGCAGTTCTTC. It yields the protein CASSFSYNEQFF.

V gene TRBV19 combines with J gene TRBJ1-2; 8 bases align to TRBD1. CDR3 length: 16 amino acids. The germline V gene has CDR1 LNHDA and CDR2 SQIVND (reference sequence). With 8 bases clipped from V and 0 bases from J, the junction kept 11 bases outside the gene matches. CDR3 sequence reads: CASFNPGQATNYGYTF. The DNA of the CDR3 is TGTGCCAGTTTTAATCCGGGACAGGCGACTAACTATGGCTACACCTTC. The complete variable domain, with remaining parts taken from reference TRBV19 and TRBJ1-2, reads DGGITQSPKYLFRKEGQNVTLSCEQNLNHDAMYWYRQDPGQGLRLIYYSQIVNDFQKGDIAEGYSVSREKKESFPLTVTSAQKNPTAFYLCASFNPGQATNYGYTFGSGTRLTVV.

This chain connects TRBV6-1 to TRBJ1-1, with D unresolved. Per the germline V gene, CDR1 is MNHNS and CDR2 is SASEGT. Deletions cut 8 bases from V and 1 base from J, with 11 bases between. The CDR3 runs 13 residues. This CDR3 is CASRLQQNTEAFF. The CDR3 DNA sequence: TGTGCCAGCCGGTTACAGCAGAACACTGAAGCTTTCTTT.

This clone was observed at least ten times. J is TRBJ2-2 and V is TRBV28, with D tentatively TRBD1 (6 bases). The ends were cut back, 4 bases at V and 2 bases at J, with 17 bases in the middle. Germline CDR1 is MDHEN and CDR2 is SYDVKM. The CDR3 runs to 17 residues. DNA for the CDR3: TGTGCCAGCAGTTCTACACAGGGACACCTTAACACCGGGGAGCTGTTTTTT. Translated, it gives CASSSTQGHLNTGELFF.

This clone has only a few counts. This sequence joins TRBV5-4 and TRBJ1-1, with D possibly being TRBD1 (5 bases). The CDR3 covers 16 residues. The ends were cut back, 0 bases at V and 0 bases at J, with 12 bases in the middle. Germline V gene data show CDR1 as SGHNT and CDR2 as YYREEE (reference sequence). The CDR3 spells CASSLGRGGMNTEAFF. For the CDR3, the DNA is TGTGCCAGCAGCTTGGGGCGGGGGGGAATGAACACTGAAGCTTTCTTT.

This chain joins TRBV7-9 and TRBJ2-2; D may be TRBD2 (6 bases). The germline V gene has CDR1 SEHNR and CDR2 FQNEAQ (reference sequence). The CDR3 spans 15 residues. Between the trimmed V and J ends, which lost 5 bases and 5 bases, there was a span of 15 bases. In DNA form, the CDR3 reads TGTGCCAGCAGCCTCATTAGCGGAAAGACCGGGGAGCTGTTTTTT. It encodes CASSLISGKTGELFF.

This chain uses TRBV10-2 with TRBJ2-1; D is perhaps TRBD2 (6 bases). V lost 2 bases to trimming and J lost 9 bases, with 11 bases between them. The length of the CDR3 is 13 residues. The germline gives CDR1 WSHSY, CDR2 SAAADI. The CDR3 protein is CASSETSIGEQFF. The CDR3 region has the DNA TGCGCCAGCAGTGAGACTAGCATCGGTGAGCAGTTCTTC.

The J gene is TRBJ1-2, the V gene TRBV5-6, with D possibly being TRBD1 (6 bases). V lost 4 bases, J lost 2 bases, and 21 bases lay in between. The V gene's germline CDR1 is SGHDT and CDR2 YYEEEE. The CDR3 extends over 17 amino acids. CDR3: CASSPSRTEGWNYGYTF. The CDR3 DNA reads as TGTGCCAGCAGCCCGAGCCGGACAGAAGGCTGGAACTATGGCTACACCTTC.

CDR3 DNA: TGTGCCAGTAGTATTTCGCGGGGCTACGAGCAGTACTTC. Its translation is CASSISRGYEQYF. The V and J genes are TRBV19 and TRBJ2-7; D is perhaps TRBD2 (6 bases). V was pared by 3 bases and J by 3 bases, with 9 bases between. The V gene's germline CDR1 is LNHDA and CDR2 SQIVND (reference sequence). The CDR3 extends over 13 amino acids.

The chain employs TRBV28 and TRBJ2-1; 12 nucleotides match TRBD2. The V gene end was trimmed by 6 bases and the J gene end by 6 bases; junction bases not matched to a gene: 6. The germline V gene has CDR1 MDHEN and CDR2 SYDVKM. This CDR3 contains 15 residues. The CDR3, as DNA: TGTGCCAGCAGCCAACTAGCGGGAGGACTCAATGAGCAGTTCTTC. Translation: CASSQLAGGLNEQFF.

The rearrangement joins TRBV25-1 to TRBJ2-3; TRBD2 agrees at 7 bases. V shed 1 base and J 5 bases; nucleotides not matched to a gene: 6. The CDR3 consists of 15 residues. Germline V CDR1 and CDR2: MGHDK, SYGVNS. CDR3 bases: TGTGCCAGCAGTGAATCCAGCGGGATCGGAGATACGCAGTATTTT. Protein sequence: CASSESSGIGDTQYF.

V is TRBV7-2 and J is TRBJ1-5; TRBD1 is a possible D gene (6 bases). V dropped 5 bases and J dropped 4 bases, with 18 bases sitting between them. This CDR3 comprises 16 residues. CDR1 and CDR2 from the germline V gene are SGHTA and FQGNSA. CDR3 residues: CASSRSGRTANQPQHF. The CDR3 DNA reads TGTGCCAGCAGCCGATCGGGAAGGACAGCTAATCAGCCCCAGCATTTT.

The chain couples TRBV2 to TRBJ2-3, with D possibly being TRBD1 (8 bases). The CDR3 totals 15 residues. The V gene's germline CDR1 is SNHLY and CDR2 FYNNEI. V shed 6 bases and J shed 2 bases, with 15 bases lying between them. The DNA of the CDR3 is TGTGCCAGCAGAGGACAGGGACTATTCACAGATACGCAGTATTTT. Encoded protein: CASRGQGLFTDTQYF.

This sequence joins TRBV5-6 and TRBJ2-3; TRBD1 aligns across 9 bases. This CDR3 region has 15 residues. The germline V gene encodes CDR1 SGHDT and CDR2 YYEEEE. V gave up 2 bases and J gave up 6 bases; unmatched junction bases: 7. The CDR3: CASSFGQGSVDTQYF. The CDR3 region has the DNA TGTGCCAGCAGCTTCGGACAGGGGTCGGTGGATACGCAGTATTTT. Supplemented by reference TRBV5-6 and TRBJ2-3, the full variable domain reads DAGVTQSPTHLIKTRGQQVTLRCSPKSGHDTVSWYQQALGQGPQFIFQYYEEEERQRGNFPDRFSGHQFPNYSSELNVNALLLGDSALYLCASSFGQGSVDTQYFGPGTRLTVL.

This chain links TRBV2 with TRBJ1-1, with 7 positions matching TRBD1. This CDR3 contains 11 residues. CDR1 SNHLY and CDR2 FYNNEI come from the germline V gene. V shed 10 bases, J shed 5 bases, and the junction held 4 bases outside the gene matches. DNA of the CDR3: TGTGCCACCCAGGGGGGGACTGAAGCTTTCTTT. Protein sequence: CATQGGTEAFF.

The chain combines TRBV2 with TRBJ2-1; 10 nucleotides match TRBD2. The CDR3 sequence is 16 residues long. Losses at the gene ends were 6 bases for V and 3 bases for J; bases not matched to a gene: 8. Germline assignment: CDR1 SNHLY and CDR2 FYNNEI. The CDR3 loop reads CASRLAGGSFYNEQFF. CDR3 nucleotides: TGTGCCAGCAGATTAGCGGGAGGCTCTTTCTACAATGAGCAGTTCTTC.

The V gene is TRBV7-9, the J gene TRBJ2-5; 7 bases are shared with TRBD1. Germline V lookup: CDR1 SEHNR, CDR2 FQNEAQ (reference sequence). The J segment lost 2 bases and the V segment lost 5 bases, leaving 14 bases of the junction unmatched. This CDR3 spans 17 amino acids. CDR3 loop: CASSDTGVGNPQETQYF. The CDR3 DNA reads TGTGCCAGCAGCGACACAGGGGTGGGCAATCCGCAAGAGACCCAGTACTTC.

The chain has TRBV5-1 and TRBJ1-2, with 9 bases that match TRBD1. The junction had 4 bases not matched to a gene; V was cut back by 1 base and J by 3 bases. The CDR3 is made up of 15 amino acids. From germline, CDR1 is SGHRS and CDR2 YFSETQ. This chain's CDR3 is CASSLTGGVDYGYTF. The CDR3 nucleotides are TGCGCCAGCAGCTTGACAGGGGGCGTCGACTATGGCTACACCTTC.

The chain links TRBV28 to TRBJ2-1; maybe TRBD2 (6 bases). The length of the CDR3 is 13 residues. V was clipped by 2 bases and J by 6 bases, with 8 bases between them. Germline V lookup: CDR1 MDHEN, CDR2 SYDVKM. The CDR3 nucleotides are TGTGCCAGCAGTTTAAGGGACTTCAATGAGCAGTTCTTC. Protein product: CASSLRDFNEQFF.

The rearrangement uses TRBV19 and TRBJ1-5; possible D gene TRBD1, 6 bases. The germline V gene has CDR1 LNHDA and CDR2 SQIVND (reference sequence). V lost 5 bases and J 1 base, leaving 12 bases between the germline ends. CDR3 length equals 15 residues. CDR3 region: CASSAQGLSNQPQHF. Written as DNA, the CDR3 is TGTGCCAGTAGTGCACAGGGTTTGAGCAATCAGCCCCAGCATTTT. The whole variable domain, filled in from reference TRBV19 and TRBJ1-5, reads DGGITQSPKYLFRKEGQNVTLSCEQNLNHDAMYWYRQDPGQGLRLIYYSQIVNDFQKGDIAEGYSVSREKKESFPLTVTSAQKNPTAFYLCASSAQGLSNQPQHFGDGTRLSIL.

This clone was seen a single time. The J gene is TRBJ2-1, the V gene TRBV5-6; 15 bases match TRBD2. Trimming took 9 bases from V and 8 from J; bases not matched to a gene: 3. The CDR3 length is 13 residues. Germline V gives CDR1 SGHDT, CDR2 YYEEEE. The CDR3 DNA sequence: TGTGCCACCTGGACTAGCGGGAGGGATGAGCAGTTCTTC. It specifies CATWTSGRDEQFF.

The V gene is TRBV7-3, the J gene TRBJ2-1; perhaps TRBD2 as D (5 bases). Germline CDR1 reads SGHTA; CDR2 reads FQGTGA. V lost 2 bases and J lost 6, with 14 bases in between. This CDR3 has 15 amino acids. The CDR3 sequence: CASSLFRTVANEQFF. CDR3 bases: TGTGCCAGCAGCTTATTCCGGACTGTCGCCAATGAGCAGTTCTTC. The full variable domain, completed using reference TRBV7-3 and TRBJ2-1, is GAGVSQTPSNKVTEKGKYVELRCDPISGHTALYWYRQSLGQGPEFLIYFQGTGAADDSGLPNDRFFAVRPEGSVSTLKIQRTERGDSAVYLCASSLFRTVANEQFFGPGTRLTVL.

The chain joins TRBV19 to TRBJ2-7; D is ambiguous. Per the germline V gene, CDR1 is LNHDA and CDR2 is SQIVND (reference sequence). The CDR3 spans 13 residues. With 6 bases removed from V and 2 bases from J, the gap between germline ends came to 11 bases. The CDR3 DNA follows: TGTGCCAGTAGCGTAAACTACGCCTACGAGCAGTACTTC. Protein product: CASSVNYAYEQYF.

The rearrangement uses TRBV2 and TRBJ2-3, with 10 bases lining up with TRBD2. CDR1 is SNHLY and CDR2 is FYNNEI in the germline V gene. The V and J ends lost 0 bases and 1 base, in that order; junction bases with no gene match: 7. The CDR3 covers 18 residues. Written as DNA, the CDR3 is TGTGCCAGCAGTGAAGCGAGGGTAGCGGGAGGCCGCACAGATACGCAGTATTTT. Encoded protein: CASSEARVAGGRTDTQYF.

V and J are TRBV28 and TRBJ1-5; D gene uncertain. V gave up 3 bases and J gave up 3 bases, with 15 bases separating them. From germline, CDR1 is MDHEN and CDR2 SYDVKM. This CDR3 is 16 amino acids long. CDR3 DNA sequence: TGTGCCAGCAGTTTTAGGGCCTCTCCGTACAATCAGCCCCAGCATTTT. This codes for CASSFRASPYNQPQHF.